Included here is one T cell receptor (beta chain) sequence, with context. The V gene end was trimmed by 3 bases and the J gene end by 3 bases; junction bases not matched to a gene: 4. The CDR3 is made up of 13 amino acids. CDR1 and CDR2 (germline): GTSNPN, SVGIG (reference sequence). The sample is drawn from a study of blood T cell repertoires in COVID-19. The overall study: Samples came from the United States, Italy and Spain, spanning acute and convalescent COVID-19. Sample material is recorded as cDNA or gDNA derived from T cells, B-cell-depleted T cells, or PBMCs.

Original handling: Reference gene primer amplification yielded estimated nucleated cell counts. The data were produced by immunoSEQ multiplex PCR, yet TCRdb's version contains in-frame clones alone and is incomplete. The V and J calls and the clone size are those of that table, but D and trimming were determined from the DNA. Here the sample spans approximately 230,000 clones, about 83% being singletons. Sequences were obtained from peripheral blood. The rearrangement joins TRBV30 to TRBJ1-1; 7 positions match TRBD1. The clonotype comes from an elderly man with acute or convalescent COVID-19. CDR3 in DNA: TGTGCCTGGAGGGACAGGACGGACACTGAAGCTTTCTTT. Protein: CAWRDRTDTEAFF.